This T cell receptor beta chain originates from a study of T cells in Graves' hyperthyroidism and ophthalmopathy. Study-wide findings and caveats: For ophthalmopathy, model prediction preceded onset by a median about 6 months.

Points on this clonotype: Its antigen is unidentified.

RNA transcripts provided the source from which TCR beta CDR3 regions were amplified. A set of HTBI primers served as the primers for a first-round RT-PCR of the TCR CDR3. One entry per CDR3 protein, called by TCRdb with MiXCR from the multiplex PCR reads. The table has under 550,000 distinct CDR3 sequences, roughly an eighth seen once. Exclusion followed for patients with uncontrolled infection, other autoimmune disease, pregnancy or lactation. On the basis of clinical symptoms, serum thyroxine and TRAb, thyroid ultrasound and orbital computed tomography, diagnoses were made. The source is a woman aged 18-29 years with Graves' hyperthyroidism. Sequenced sample: blood.

The CDR3 sequence is CASTNMGSTEAFF. Written as DNA, the CDR3 is TGTGCCAGCACCAACATGGGGAGCACTGAAGCTTTCTTT. The chain links TRBV9 to TRBJ1-1; D not certain. The CDR3 length is 13 residues. Germline-derived CDR1 and CDR2 are SGDLS and YYNGEE. V was pared by 6 bases and J by 4 bases, with 13 bases between.